Listed here are 12 T cell receptor beta chains from one sample, sequenced in a study of blood T cell repertoires in COVID-19. Data came from immunoSEQ multiplex PCR; TCRdb stores just in-frame clones and leaves some out. The sample consists of about 140,000 clones, approximately 90% of them appearing once. Sequencing was performed on peripheral blood. These receptors were obtained from a human donor with COVID-19, enrolled during active disease. The donor label of this sample is uncertain.

This chain links TRBV5-1 with TRBJ1-4, with 7 bases matching TRBD1. The V segment lost 4 bases and the J segment 4 bases; nucleotides outside the gene matches: 4. This CDR3 is built from 14 residues. Germline V gene data show CDR1 as SGHRS and CDR2 as YFSETQ. The CDR3 here is CASSVGTDNEKLFF. The DNA of the CDR3 is TGCGCCAGCAGCGTGGGGACAGATAATGAAAAACTGTTTTTT.

This chain uses TRBV5-5 with TRBJ1-2; 9 bases map to TRBD1. CDR3 length: 15 residues. V lost 1 base to trimming and J lost 4 bases; unmatched junction nucleotides: 5. Germline CDR1 SGHKS, CDR2 YYEKEE (reference sequence). The CDR3 DNA follows: TGTGCCAGCAGCTTGATGACAGGGGGTGGCTATGGCTACACCTTC. Its translation is CASSLMTGGGYGYTF.

The rearrangement joins TRBV4-1 to TRBJ1-5; 8 positions match TRBD1. CDR1 is MGHRA, CDR2 YSYEKL, per germline. The CDR3 extends over 15 amino acids. With 3 bases clipped from V and 5 bases from J, the junction kept 6 bases outside the gene matches. In DNA, the CDR3 is TGCGCCAGCAGCCATACAGGGGGAGGAGATCAGCCCCAGCATTTT. The encoded protein is CASSHTGGGDQPQHF.

This clone was observed once. The V call is TRBV5-4, the J call TRBJ1-6; the D gene is possibly TRBD1 (5 bases). With 4 bases removed from V and 8 bases from J, the gap between germline ends came to 16 bases. The germline V gene has CDR1 SGHNT and CDR2 YYREEE (reference sequence). The CDR3 is 15 residues long. CDR3: CASSLNSGRDSPLHF. The CDR3 region has the DNA TGTGCCAGCAGCCTGAACTCAGGGAGGGATTCACCCCTCCACTTT.

The chain joins TRBV28 to TRBJ2-3, with TRBD1 matching over 7 bases. The CDR3 is 13 residues long. J was trimmed by 4 bases and V by 5 bases; bases with no gene match: 3. CDR1 MDHEN and CDR2 SYDVKM come from the germline V gene. The CDR3 DNA is TGTGCCAGCAGTCTCGGACAGGCAGATACGCAGTATTTT. Encoded protein: CASSLGQADTQYF. The full variable domain, in which reference TRBV28 and TRBJ2-3 provide the parts outside the CDR3, is DVKVTQSSRYLVKRTGEKVFLECVQDMDHENMFWYRQDPGLGLRLIYFSYDVKMKEKGDIPEGYSVSREKKERFSLILESASTNQTSMYLCASSLGQADTQYFGPGTRLTVL.

This chain links TRBV19 with TRBJ1-4, with D tentatively TRBD1 (6 bases). Per germline, CDR1 LNHDA and CDR2 SQIVND (reference sequence). The CDR3 is 14 residues long. V lost 6 bases to trimming and J lost 7 bases, with 15 bases between them. The CDR3 here is CASRGERGGEKLFF. CDR3 DNA: TGTGCCAGTAGGGGAGAGAGGGGGGGTGAAAAACTGTTTTTT.

In its sample, this clone was seen a few times. The chain uses TRBV5-1 and TRBJ2-7; D possibly corresponds to TRBD2 (6 bases). The CDR3 runs 18 residues. Looked up from germline, CDR1 is SGHRS and CDR2 is YFSETQ. Between the trimmed V and J ends, which lost 4 bases and 0 bases, there was a span of 23 bases. In DNA form, the CDR3 reads TGCGCCAGCAGCCTGAGATCGAACTTGGGACTGGCCTCCTACGAGCAGTACTTC. Translating it yields CASSLRSNLGLASYEQYF.

V usage is TRBV7-2 and J usage is TRBJ2-1; 7 bases are shared with TRBD1. Per germline, CDR1 SGHTA and CDR2 FQGNSA. The CDR3 loop spans 15 amino acids. J was trimmed by 7 bases and V by 1 base; bases with no gene match: 7. The CDR3 loop reads CASSLVQGVYNEQFF. CDR3 DNA sequence: TGTGCCAGCAGCTTAGTGCAGGGGGTTTATAATGAGCAGTTCTTC. Full variable domain (rest looked up from reference TRBV7-2 and TRBJ2-1): GAGVSQSPSNKVTEKGKDVELRCDPISGHTALYWYRQSLGQGLEFLIYFQGNSAPDKSGLPSDRFSAERTGGSVSTLTIQRTQQEDSAVYLCASSLVQGVYNEQFFGPGTRLTVL.

The J gene is TRBJ2-2, the V gene TRBV27; no clear D gene. The CDR3 has 14 residues. The V end was cut by 5 bases, the J end by 3 bases, with 10 bases between. Germline CDR1 reads MNHEY; CDR2 reads SMNVEV (reference sequence). The CDR3 loop is CASSPGSYTGELFF. CDR3 in DNA: TGTGCCAGCAGTCCCGGGTCTTACACCGGGGAGCTGTTTTTT.

The chain has TRBV9 and TRBJ2-7, with TRBD2 as a possible D gene (6 bases). The CDR3 length is 16 residues. The germline gives CDR1 SGDLS, CDR2 YYNGEE. Trimming stripped 0 bases from V and 3 bases from J, with 16 bases between. The CDR3 DNA follows: TGTGCCAGCAGCGTAGCTACGGGGGAGATGGGCTACGAGCAGTACTTC. It codes for CASSVATGEMGYEQYF.

The V gene is TRBV6-5, the J gene TRBJ2-2; 8 nucleotides match TRBD1. V dropped 5 bases and J dropped 1; count of bases not matched to a gene: 3. Germline values: CDR1 MNHEY, CDR2 SVGAGI. The length of the CDR3 is 15 residues. In nucleotides, the CDR3 is TGTGCCAGCAGTAAGACAGGGGAGAACACCGGGGAGCTGTTTTTT. Translated: CASSKTGENTGELFF.

The chain employs TRBV3-1 (or the pseudogene TRBV3-2) and TRBJ2-7, with D perhaps TRBD2 (7 bases). Germline values: CDR1 LGHDT, CDR2 YNNKEL (reference sequence). The CDR3 spans 16 residues. The V gene lost 0 bases and the J gene lost 2 bases, with 14 bases spanning the gap. The CDR3: CASSQDLRGGTYEQYF. CDR3 coding DNA: TGTGCCAGCAGCCAAGACCTGAGGGGGGGAACCTACGAGCAGTACTTC.